A single sample is the source of the 18 T cell receptor beta chains below, sequenced in a study of shared clonotypes between healthy human individuals. Clones were read by immunoSEQ multiplex PCR, and TCRdb kept only the in-frame ones, dropping some. This sample has millions of clones, with over 90% found just once. Sample: naive CD4+ T cells from PBMCs. As for subset: CD45RA+ positively selected. The source is a man aged 18 to 30 in good health. Some clones in this sample may be carry-over from other donors' samples.

The chain couples TRBV5-6 to TRBJ2-7, with 8 nucleotides matching TRBD1. Losses at the gene ends were 0 bases for V and 2 bases for J; bases not matched to a gene: 7. This CDR3 has 16 residues. The germline V gene encodes CDR1 SGHDT and CDR2 YYEEEE. The CDR3 spells CASSLVVTGGTYEQYF. CDR3 in DNA: TGTGCCAGCAGCTTGGTCGTTACAGGGGGAACCTACGAGCAGTACTTC. The full variable domain, in which reference TRBV5-6 and TRBJ2-7 provide the parts outside the CDR3, is DAGVTQSPTHLIKTRGQQVTLRCSPKSGHDTVSWYQQALGQGPQFIFQYYEEEERQRGNFPDRFSGHQFPNYSSELNVNALLLGDSALYLCASSLVVTGGTYEQYFGPGTRLTVT.

V usage is TRBV27 and J usage is TRBJ1-2, with 9 bases matching TRBD1. J was trimmed by 0 bases and V by 5 bases; bases with no gene match: 10. Germline CDR1 and CDR2: MNHEY and SMNVEV (reference sequence). The CDR3 covers 17 residues. The CDR3 nucleotides read TGTGCCAGCAGTCCCGCGGGACAGGGTGGGGCTAACTATGGCTACACCTTC. This encodes CASSPAGQGGANYGYTF.

The chain has TRBV2 and TRBJ1-2; TRBD1 might be the D (5 bases). The CDR3 is 17 amino acids. The germline V gene has CDR1 SNHLY and CDR2 FYNNEI. V lost 5 bases and J 2 bases, leaving 21 bases between the germline ends. Here the CDR3 DNA reads TGTGCCAGCAGTCCACCCGGCGCGCAGGGCCTGAACTATGGCTACACCTTC. Translated, it gives CASSPPGAQGLNYGYTF. Full variable domain (remainder filled in from reference TRBV2 and TRBJ1-2): EPEVTQTPSHQVTQMGQEVILRCVPISNHLYFYWYRQILGQKVEFLVSFYNNEISEKSEIFDDQFSVERPDGSNFTLKIRSTKLEDSAMYFCASSPPGAQGLNYGYTFGSGTRLTVV.

The chain combines TRBV19 with TRBJ2-7, with 9 positions matching TRBD2. With 1 base clipped from V and 1 base from J, the junction kept 5 bases outside the gene matches. The length of the CDR3 is 16 residues. Germline V CDR1 and CDR2: LNHDA, SQIVND (reference sequence). The DNA of the CDR3 is TGTGCCAGTAGTATAGGGGTAGCGGGAGCTTCCTACGAGCAGTACTTC. This gives the protein CASSIGVAGASYEQYF.

This CDR3 reads CSVDRAIGNEQFF. Written as DNA, the CDR3 is TGCAGCGTTGACAGGGCCATAGGGAATGAGCAGTTCTTC. The V call is TRBV29-1, the J call TRBJ2-1; tentative D call: TRBD1 (5 bases). The ends were cut back, 3 bases at V and 7 bases at J, with 13 bases in the middle. Germline CDR1 is SQVTM and CDR2 is ANQGSEA. The CDR3 spans 13 residues.

This rearrangement joins TRBV25-1 to TRBJ2-2; the D is unclear. The CDR3 covers 17 residues. V lost 0 bases to trimming and J lost 2 bases, with 13 bases between them. Germline-derived CDR1 and CDR2 are MGHDK and SYGVNS. The CDR3 nucleotides are TGTGCCAGCAGTGAATATGAAGGCAGAAGCAACACCGGGGAGCTGTTTTTT. Amino acid sequence: CASSEYEGRSNTGELFF. The variable domain in full, completed from reference TRBV25-1 and TRBJ2-2, reads EADIYQTPRYLVIGTGKKITLECSQTMGHDKMYWYQQDPGMELHLIHYSYGVNSTEKGDLSSESTVSRIRTEHFPLTLESARPSHTSQYLCASSEYEGRSNTGELFFGEGSRLTVL.

Points on this clone: Additional DNA sequences in this sample encode the identical CDR3. This chain uses TRBV9 with TRBJ1-2; D remains ambiguous. Between the trimmed V and J ends, which lost 0 bases and 5 bases, there was a span of 8 bases. The CDR3 runs to 13 residues. Germline CDR1 reads SGDLS; CDR2 reads YYNGEE. The CDR3 coding sequence is TGTGCCAGCAGCGTAGAGGGATCTTATGGCTACACCTTC. As protein: CASSVEGSYGYTF.

The V gene is TRBV19, the J gene TRBJ1-5; TRBD1 aligns across 7 bases. The CDR3 runs 16 residues. The trim removed 6 bases at V and 0 bases at J, leaving 8 bases unmatched. The germline V gene encodes CDR1 LNHDA and CDR2 SQIVND (reference sequence). CDR3 bases: TGTGCCAGTAGCGACAGGGACTGGTATAGCAATCAGCCCCAGCATTTT. It codes for CASSDRDWYSNQPQHF.

The J gene is TRBJ2-5, the V gene TRBV5-1; no clear D. CDR3 length: 12 amino acids. Trimming took off 2 bases at V and 5 bases at J, with 7 bases between the two ends. Germline V gene data show CDR1 as SGHRS and CDR2 as YFSETQ. This CDR3 is CASSFYGETQYF. As DNA, the CDR3 is TGCGCCAGCAGCTTTTATGGGGAGACCCAGTACTTC. The whole variable domain, remainder taken from reference TRBV5-1 and TRBJ2-5, is KAGVTQTPRYLIKTRGQQVTLSCSPISGHRSVSWYQQTPGQGLQFLFEYFSETQRNKGNFPGRFSGRQFSNSRSEMNVSTLELGDSALYLCASSFYGETQYFGPGTRLLVL.

A remark on this clone: This same CDR3 is encoded by further DNA sequences in the sample. The chain recombines TRBV5-1 with TRBJ2-3; 7 bases map to TRBD2. The CDR3 extends over 14 amino acids. V shed 2 bases and J 2 bases; nucleotides not matched to a gene: 2. The germline CDR1 and CDR2 sequences are SGHRS and YFSETQ. CDR3 in amino acids: CASSLGTITDTQYF. CDR3 sequence (DNA): TGCGCCAGCAGCTTAGGGACTATCACAGATACGCAGTATTTT.

The V and J genes are TRBV5-1 and TRBJ2-3, with D tentatively TRBD2 (5 bases). Per the germline V gene, CDR1 is SGHRS and CDR2 is YFSETQ. The V end lost 5 bases, the J end lost 2 bases, and 15 bases lay between the germline ends. The CDR3 length is 15 residues. CDR3 in amino acids: CASRPQSSHTDTQYF. CDR3 coding DNA: TGCGCCAGCAGGCCCCAATCTAGCCACACAGATACGCAGTATTTT.

This sequence joins TRBV29-1 and TRBJ2-1; 15 bases agree with TRBD2. CDR3 length: 13 residues. V was pared by 5 bases and J by 9 bases, with 2 bases of the junction left unmatched. Per the germline V gene, CDR1 is SQVTM and CDR2 is ANQGSEA. The CDR3 loop is CSVRGLAGGEQFF. The CDR3 DNA reads as TGCAGCGTTCGGGGACTAGCGGGAGGTGAGCAGTTCTTC.

This clone was seen once. The rearrangement links TRBV2 to TRBJ1-5, with D uncertain. Trimming took off 6 bases at V and 3 bases at J, with 12 bases between the two ends. This CDR3 is built from 14 residues. Per the germline V gene, CDR1 is SNHLY and CDR2 is FYNNEI. CDR3 nucleotides: TGTGCCAGCAGCGGTCATCTTACCAATCAGCCCCAGCATTTT. It is translated as CASSGHLTNQPQHF.

V gene TRBV28 combines with J gene TRBJ2-7; D not resolved. This CDR3 is built from 12 residues. Germline loops: CDR1 MDHEN, CDR2 SYDVKM. V shed 6 bases and J shed 6 bases, with 12 bases lying between them. In DNA form, the CDR3 reads TGTGCCAGCAGGGGTCAATGGGGCGAGCAGTACTTC. Translation gives CASRGQWGEQYF.

This chain connects TRBV28 to TRBJ2-1; 7 positions agree with TRBD2. The CDR3 is 16 amino acids. V trimming: 8 bases; J trimming: 1 base; junction bases outside the gene matches: 11. Germline V gene lookup returns CDR1 MDHEN and CDR2 SYDVKM. CDR3 loop: CASGRGGTKSYNEQFF. DNA for the CDR3: TGTGCCAGCGGACGCGGCGGGACTAAATCCTACAATGAGCAGTTCTTC.

The J gene is TRBJ2-2, the V gene TRBV18; a possible D gene is TRBD1 (5 bases). V dropped 0 bases and J dropped 5 bases, with 13 bases sitting between them. This CDR3 contains 16 residues. The germline CDR1 and CDR2 sequences are KGHSH and LQKENI. CDR3 in amino acids: CASSPPGAKGTGELFF. CDR3 coding DNA: TGTGCCAGCTCACCACCTGGGGCGAAGGGGACCGGGGAGCTGTTTTTT. The variable domain in full, completed from reference TRBV18 and TRBJ2-2, reads NAGVMQNPRHLVRRRGQEARLRCSPMKGHSHVYWYRQLPEEGLKFMVYLQKENIIDESGMPKERFSAEFPKEGPSILRIQQVVRGDSAAYFCASSPPGAKGTGELFFGEGSRLTVL.

The J gene is TRBJ2-3, the V gene TRBV5-1, with TRBD2 matching 8 bases. The ends lost 4 bases at V and 1 base at J; junction bases unmatched: 5. This CDR3 contains 15 residues. The germline V gene encodes CDR1 SGHRS and CDR2 YFSETQ. The CDR3 DNA sequence: TGCGCCAGCAGCGAGCGGGAGCGGGGCACAGATACGCAGTATTTT. It translates to CASSERERGTDTQYF. The full variable domain, completed using reference TRBV5-1 and TRBJ2-3, is KAGVTQTPRYLIKTRGQQVTLSCSPISGHRSVSWYQQTPGQGLQFLFEYFSETQRNKGNFPGRFSGRQFSNSRSEMNVSTLELGDSALYLCASSERERGTDTQYFGPGTRLTVL.

This sequence joins TRBV7-2 and TRBJ1-4; D is uncertain. The V gene lost 2 bases and the J gene lost 8 bases, with 18 bases spanning the gap. The CDR3 is 16 residues long. Germline V gene sequence: CDR1 SGHTA, CDR2 FQGNSA. CDR3: CASSLRGGNRGEKLFF. The DNA of the CDR3 is TGTGCCAGCAGCTTAAGAGGAGGGAACCGCGGGGAAAAACTGTTTTTT.